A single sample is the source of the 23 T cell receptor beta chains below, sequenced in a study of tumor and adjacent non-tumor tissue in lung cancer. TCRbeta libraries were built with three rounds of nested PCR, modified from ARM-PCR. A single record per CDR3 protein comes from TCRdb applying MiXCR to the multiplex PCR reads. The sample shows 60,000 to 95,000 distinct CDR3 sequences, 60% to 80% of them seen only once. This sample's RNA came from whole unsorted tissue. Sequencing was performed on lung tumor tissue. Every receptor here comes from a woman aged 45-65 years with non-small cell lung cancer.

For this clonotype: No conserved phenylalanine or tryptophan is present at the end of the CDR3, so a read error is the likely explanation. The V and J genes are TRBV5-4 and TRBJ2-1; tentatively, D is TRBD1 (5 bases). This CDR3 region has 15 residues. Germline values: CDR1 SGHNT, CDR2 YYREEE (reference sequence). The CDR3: CTSSYSIDSCGEQFL. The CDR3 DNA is TGTACCAGCAGCTACTCCATTGACAGCTGTGGTGAGCAGTTCCTC.

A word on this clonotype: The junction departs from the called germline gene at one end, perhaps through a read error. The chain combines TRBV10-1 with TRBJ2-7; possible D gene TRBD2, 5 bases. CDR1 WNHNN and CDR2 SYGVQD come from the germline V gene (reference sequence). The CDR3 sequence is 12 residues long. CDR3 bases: TGCACCAGTAGTGACTACTCCTACGAGCAGTACTTC. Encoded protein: CTSSDYSYEQYF.

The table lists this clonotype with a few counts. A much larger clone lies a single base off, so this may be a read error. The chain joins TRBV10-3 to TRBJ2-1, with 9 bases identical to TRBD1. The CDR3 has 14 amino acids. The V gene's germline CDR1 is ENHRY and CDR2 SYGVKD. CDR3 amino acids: CTTKGGTGKHEQFF. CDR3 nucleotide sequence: TGTACCACGAAGGGCGGGACAGGGAAACATGAGCAGTTCTTC.

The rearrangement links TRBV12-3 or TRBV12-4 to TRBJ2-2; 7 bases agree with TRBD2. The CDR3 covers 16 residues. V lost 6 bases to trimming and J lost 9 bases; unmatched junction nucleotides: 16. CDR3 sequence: CASRAAMGLYIRELFF. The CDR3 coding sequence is TGTGCCAGCAGGGCGGCAATGGGACTATACATCAGGGAGCTGTTTTTT.

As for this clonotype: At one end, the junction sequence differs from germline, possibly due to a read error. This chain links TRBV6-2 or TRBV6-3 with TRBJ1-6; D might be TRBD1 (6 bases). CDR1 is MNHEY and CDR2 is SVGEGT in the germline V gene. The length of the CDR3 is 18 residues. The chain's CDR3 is CASGYAGQFGIDNSRLHF. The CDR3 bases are TGTGCCAGCGGTTACGCCGGACAGTTTGGGATCGATAATTCACGCCTCCACTTT.

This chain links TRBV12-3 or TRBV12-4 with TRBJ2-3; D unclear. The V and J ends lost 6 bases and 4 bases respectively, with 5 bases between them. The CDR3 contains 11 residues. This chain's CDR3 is CASRRADTQYF. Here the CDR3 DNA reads TGTGCCAGCAGAAGAGCAGATACGCAGTATTTT.

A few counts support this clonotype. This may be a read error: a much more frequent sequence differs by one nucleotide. CDR3 residues: CVSSFDRNSPLHF. DNA of the CDR3: TGCGTCAGCAGTTTCGACCGTAATTCACCCCTCCACTTT. J is TRBJ1-6 and V is TRBV5-1; no clear D. This CDR3 spans 13 amino acids. Germline V gene lookup returns CDR1 SGHRS and CDR2 YFSETQ.

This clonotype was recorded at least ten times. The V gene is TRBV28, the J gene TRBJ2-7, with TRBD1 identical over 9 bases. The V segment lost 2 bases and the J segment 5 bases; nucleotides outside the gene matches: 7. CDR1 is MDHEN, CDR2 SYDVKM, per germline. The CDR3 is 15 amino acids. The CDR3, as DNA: TGTGCCAGCAGTTTACCCAGGACAGGGGTAGACGAGCAGTACTTC. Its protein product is CASSLPRTGVDEQYF. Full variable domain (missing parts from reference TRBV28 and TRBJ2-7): DVKVTQSSRYLVKRTGEKVFLECVQDMDHENMFWYRQDPGLGLRLIYFSYDVKMKEKGDIPEGYSVSREKKERFSLILESASTNQTSMYLCASSLPRTGVDEQYFGPGTRLTVT.

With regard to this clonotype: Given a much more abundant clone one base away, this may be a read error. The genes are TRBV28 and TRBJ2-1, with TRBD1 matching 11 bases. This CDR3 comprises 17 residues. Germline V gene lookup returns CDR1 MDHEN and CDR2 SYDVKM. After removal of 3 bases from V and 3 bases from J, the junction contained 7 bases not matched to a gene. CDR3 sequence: CASSFGTGGLGYNEQFF. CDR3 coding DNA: TGTGCCAGCAGTTTCGGGACAGGGGGACTTGGCTACAATGAGCAGTTCTTC.

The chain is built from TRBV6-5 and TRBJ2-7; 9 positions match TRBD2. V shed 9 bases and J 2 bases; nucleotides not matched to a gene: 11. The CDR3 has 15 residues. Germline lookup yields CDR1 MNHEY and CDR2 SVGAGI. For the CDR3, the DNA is TGTGCCAGTAAAACTAGCGGGTGTGTCACCTACGAGCAGTACTTC. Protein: CASKTSGCVTYEQYF.

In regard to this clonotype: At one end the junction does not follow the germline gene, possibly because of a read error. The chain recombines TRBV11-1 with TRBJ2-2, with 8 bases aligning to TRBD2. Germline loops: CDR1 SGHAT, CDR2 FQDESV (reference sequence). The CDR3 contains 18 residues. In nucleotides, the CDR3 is TGTGCCAGCAGCGTAGCCATCAGCGGGAGATACCACACCGGGGAGCTGTTTTTT. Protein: CASSVAISGRYHTGELFF.

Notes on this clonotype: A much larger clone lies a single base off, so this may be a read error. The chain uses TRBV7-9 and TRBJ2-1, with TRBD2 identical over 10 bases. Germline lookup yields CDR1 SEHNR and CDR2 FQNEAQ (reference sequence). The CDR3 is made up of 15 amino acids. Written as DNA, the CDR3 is TGTGCCAGCAGCAAGCTAGCGGGAGTAGACAATGGGCAGTTCTTC. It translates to CASSKLAGVDNGQFF.

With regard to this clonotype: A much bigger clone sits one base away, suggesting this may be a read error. Here the CDR3 DNA reads TGCAGTGCTAATTTCGTCGAAGGAACCGTGGAGCTGTTTTTT. Protein sequence: CSANFVEGTVELFF. The chain joins TRBV20-1 to TRBJ2-2; no clear D. The length of the CDR3 is 14 residues. Germline V lookup: CDR1 DFQATT, CDR2 SNEGSKA (reference sequence).

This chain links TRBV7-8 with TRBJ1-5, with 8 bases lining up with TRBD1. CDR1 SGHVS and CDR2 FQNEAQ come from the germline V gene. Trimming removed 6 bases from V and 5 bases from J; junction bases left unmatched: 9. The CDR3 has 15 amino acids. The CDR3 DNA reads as TGTGCCAGCAGAGCCAGCCCGGACAGGGATCAGCCCCAGCATTTT. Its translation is CASRASPDRDQPQHF. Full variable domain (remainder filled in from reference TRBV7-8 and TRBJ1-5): GAGVSQSPRYKVAKRGQDVALRCDPISGHVSLFWYQQALGQGPEFLTYFQNEAQLDKSGLPSDRFFAERPEGSVSTLKIQRTQQEDSAVYLCASRASPDRDQPQHFGDGTRLSIL.

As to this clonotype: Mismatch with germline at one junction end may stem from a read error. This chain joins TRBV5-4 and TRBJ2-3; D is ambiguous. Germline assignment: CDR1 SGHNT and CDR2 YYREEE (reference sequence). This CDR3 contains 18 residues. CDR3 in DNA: TGTGCTAGCAGCCACCTACGAGGAATACATCTGAGCACAGATACGCAGTATTTT. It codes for CASSHLRGIHLSTDTQYF.

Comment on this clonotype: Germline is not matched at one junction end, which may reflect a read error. The CDR3 DNA reads as TGTGCCGGCAGTCGGGGTTTTCATCAGTCCCAGCATTTT. Translation: CAGSRGFHQSQHF. V is TRBV5-5 and J is TRBJ1-5; D is ambiguous. Germline lookup yields CDR1 SGHKS and CDR2 YYEKEE (reference sequence). The CDR3 has 13 residues.

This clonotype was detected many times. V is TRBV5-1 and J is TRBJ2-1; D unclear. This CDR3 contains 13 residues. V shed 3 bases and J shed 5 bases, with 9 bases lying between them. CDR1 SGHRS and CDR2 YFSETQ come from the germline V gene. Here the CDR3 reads CASSSRWNNEQFF. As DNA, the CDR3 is TGCGCCAGCAGCTCTCGATGGAACAATGAGCAGTTCTTC.

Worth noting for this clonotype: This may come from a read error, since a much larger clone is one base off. The CDR3 sequence is CASSSTGLAVAYEQYF. CDR3 nucleotide sequence: TGTGCCAGCAGTTCCACAGGACTAGCGGTAGCCTACGAGCAGTACTTC. This chain joins TRBV28 and TRBJ2-7; 10 bases fit TRBD2. Trimming cost V 4 bases and J 2 bases; bases outside gene matches: 8. CDR1 MDHEN and CDR2 SYDVKM come from the germline V gene. The CDR3 extends over 16 amino acids.

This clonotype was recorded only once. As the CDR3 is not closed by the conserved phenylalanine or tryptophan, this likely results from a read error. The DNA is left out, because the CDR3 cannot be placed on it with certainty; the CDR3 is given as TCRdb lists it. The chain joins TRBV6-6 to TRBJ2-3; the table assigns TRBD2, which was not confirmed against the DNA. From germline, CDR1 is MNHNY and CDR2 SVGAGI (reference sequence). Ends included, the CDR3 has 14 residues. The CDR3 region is CASTPGGHTGTQYL.

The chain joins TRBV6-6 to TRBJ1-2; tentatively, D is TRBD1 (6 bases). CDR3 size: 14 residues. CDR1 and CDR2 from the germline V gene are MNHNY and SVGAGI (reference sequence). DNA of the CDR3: TGTGTCAACAGTTACTTCGCGGGGGCTAATGGCTACACCTTC. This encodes CVNSYFAGANGYTF.

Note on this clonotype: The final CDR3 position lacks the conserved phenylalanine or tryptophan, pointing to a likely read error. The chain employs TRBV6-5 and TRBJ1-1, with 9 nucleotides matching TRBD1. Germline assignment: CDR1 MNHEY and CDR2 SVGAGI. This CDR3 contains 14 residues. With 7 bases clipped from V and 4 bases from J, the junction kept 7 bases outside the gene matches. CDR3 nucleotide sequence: TGTGCCAGCACCTCACAGGGGGCTGTCACTGAAGCTTTCATG. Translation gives CASTSQGAVTEAFM.

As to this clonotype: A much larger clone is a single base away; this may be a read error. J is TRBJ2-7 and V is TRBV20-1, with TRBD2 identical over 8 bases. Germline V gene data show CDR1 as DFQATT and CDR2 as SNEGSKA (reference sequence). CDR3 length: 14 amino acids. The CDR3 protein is CNARVPGRAYEQYF. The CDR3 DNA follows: TGCAATGCTAGAGTACCCGGGAGGGCCTACGAGCAGTACTTC.

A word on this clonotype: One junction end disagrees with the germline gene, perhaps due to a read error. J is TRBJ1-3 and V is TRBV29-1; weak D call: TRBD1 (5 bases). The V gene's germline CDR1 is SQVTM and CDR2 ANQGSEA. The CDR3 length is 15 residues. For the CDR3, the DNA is TGCATCGTTCACATTGGGGGGGTGCACGGAAACACCATATATTTT. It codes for CIVHIGGVHGNTIYF.